These 5 T cell receptor beta chains share one sample of origin, sequenced in a study of CD8+ T cells in alopecia areata. Following extraction, RNA underwent reverse transcription to cDNA, which served as the sequencing template. TCRdb's copy holds only in-frame clones and misses some; the assay was immunoSEQ multiplex PCR. In the table there are roughly 35,000 clones, roughly 53% of which are singletons. The sequencing sample was made of NKG2D-high CD8+ T cells sorted from blood. The receptor source for this set is a human donor with alopecia areata.

The chain couples TRBV6-6 to TRBJ2-3; possibly TRBD2 for D (5 bases). Germline V lookup: CDR1 MNHNY, CDR2 SVGAGI (reference sequence). The CDR3 extends over 15 amino acids. Trimming removed 0 bases from V and 2 bases from J, with 9 bases in between. CDR3: CASSYSRALTDTQYF. CDR3 coding DNA: TGTGCCAGCAGTTACTCGAGGGCCCTCACAGATACGCAGTATTTT.

The V and J genes are TRBV9 and TRBJ1-5; possibly TRBD1 for D (5 bases). The CDR3 covers 15 residues. V was cut by 4 bases and J by 0 bases, with 11 bases left in between. Germline V gives CDR1 SGDLS, CDR2 YYNGEE. CDR3 DNA: TGTGCCAGCAGCCGGGGGACGGCTAGCAATCAGCCCCAGCATTTT. Translating gives CASSRGTASNQPQHF.

This clone was counted only a few times. CDR3 region: CASSLGYEQYF. Here the CDR3 DNA reads TGCGCCAGCAGCTTAGGCTACGAGCAGTACTTC. The rearrangement joins TRBV5-1 to TRBJ2-7, with D unclear. The V and J ends lost 2 bases and 3 bases respectively, with 3 bases between them. The CDR3 extends over 11 amino acids. CDR1 is SGHRS and CDR2 is YFSETQ in the germline V gene.

The gene calls are TRBV7-9 and TRBJ1-1; D unclear. The V gene lost 5 bases and the J gene lost 7 bases, with 8 bases spanning the gap. The CDR3 length is 11 residues. Germline V gene sequence: CDR1 SEHNR, CDR2 FQNEAQ (reference sequence). The CDR3 reads CASSLGGEAFF. In DNA form, the CDR3 reads TGTGCCAGCAGCCTAGGAGGTGAAGCTTTCTTT.

This chain uses TRBV10-3 with TRBJ2-1; 10 bases are a match to TRBD2. The CDR3 loop spans 15 amino acids. Germline loops: CDR1 ENHRY, CDR2 SYGVKD. Trimming took 6 bases from V and 8 from J; bases not matched to a gene: 10. The CDR3 spells CAISHPSGGVDEQFF. The CDR3 bases are TGTGCCATCAGCCACCCTAGCGGGGGTGTGGATGAGCAGTTCTTC.